The entry below gives a single T cell receptor beta chain sequence along with its context. This clonotype was counted only a few times. Its antigen target is currently unknown. No clone much larger than this one lies a single base away; base qualities are absent. CDR1 and CDR2, looked up from the germline V gene (reference sequence), are DFQATT and SNEGSKA. Germline trimming: 7 bases from V, 3 bases from J; junction bases outside gene matches: 7. The CDR3 has 13 amino acids, counting the end cysteine and phenylalanine. Just the 39-base CDR3 DNA is kept, in frame starting at base 1. The sample originates from a study of T-cell reconstitution after alpha-beta-depleted transplantation in children (dated by TCRdb to the mid-2010s). General notes on the study: T-cell immune reconstitution after TCRalphabeta/CD19-depleted allogeneic hematopoietic cell transplantation in children was quantitatively tracked in the study by means of TCR repertoire profiling.

To prepare the library, PCR was applied. Sequenced using an Illumina HiSeq 2500. Molecular barcoding was employed in the preparation of TCR libraries, with unique molecular identifiers being used to normalize TCRbeta repertoire quantification. TCRdb applied fastp at Q25 and MiXCR to the public reads, then kept only in-frame beta chains. Rows are unified per CDR3 protein, each entry keeping the most common DNA and genes. This sample gives 500,000 to 600,000 distinct CDR3 sequences in total; roughly 33% of them show up just once. The ten largest clones add up to approximately 2.3% of the sample. The sequence is built from TRBV20-1 and TRBJ2-5; 8 bases in the junction line up with TRBD2. The input for sequencing was PBMCs from the stem cell graft donor, taken from the stem cell graft. The source is a human donor who donated a stem cell graft to a child with aplastic anemia. The CDR3 protein: CSVSLADKETQYF. The DNA sequence is TGCAGTGTTTCACTAGCGGACAAAGAGACCCAGTACTTC.